The text below deals with one TCR beta chain. Its antigen remains unidentified. V shed 4 bases, J shed 5 bases, and the junction held 5 bases outside the gene matches. The CDR3 extends over 14 amino acids. The germline V gene has CDR1 SGHRS and CDR2 YFSETQ. PCR was performed using 60 Vbeta and 13 Jbeta primers. TCRdb's table, derived via immunoSEQ multiplex PCR, lists solely in-frame clones and lacks some. The data contain 210,000 or so clones, approximately 82% of them seen just once; the ten biggest clones take up about 0.58%. The sample belongs to a study of cytomegalovirus exposure and HLA in healthy donors. Whole-study context: In an earlier analysis, 117 million unique TCR beta sequences were found from some 170 million T cells.

Overall study results and limits: Analysis was carried out at a later point, and it linked a missense DCLRE1C variant to TCR beta V- and J-gene trimming. Most TCR sequences were seen very rarely across donors, but some public TCRs occurred in many. DRB1 showed the most TCR associations and HLA-C the fewest in a later analysis, as rates varied by HLA locus.

The chain uses TRBV5-1 and TRBJ2-1; 8 bases line up with TRBD1. What was sequenced was PBMCs. This receptor was taken from a woman aged 40 to 50 in good health and CMV-seronegative. CDR3 residues: CASSIGTGDNEQFF. For the CDR3, the DNA is TGCGCCAGCAGCATAGGGACAGGCGACAATGAGCAGTTCTTC.